Below, one TCR beta chain is given with its context. The antigen is undetermined. This sample is drawn from a study of Graves' ophthalmopathy and Graves' hyperthyroidism. Study-level findings and limits: Separation of ophthalmopathy from stable hyperthyroidism was achieved by a 13-signature model, at about 90% sensitivity and approximately 84% specificity. Detected in blood as well were most expanded thyroid clonotypes with frequency above 0.001.

The evidence that diagnosis relied on was clinical symptoms, serum thyroxine, TRAb, thyroid ultrasound and orbital computed tomography. Investigators amplified TCR beta CDR3 regions from RNA transcripts. In the first round, RT-PCR was carried out with HTBI primers, and a multiplex PCR formed the second round. Each CDR3 protein is one row after TCRdb ran MiXCR on the multiplex PCR reads. The profile shows approximately 700,000 distinct CDR3 sequences, just over 40% of them singletons. From germline, CDR1 is GTSNPN and CDR2 SVGIG (reference sequence). This CDR3 comprises 12 residues. V dropped 6 bases and J dropped 2 bases, with 10 bases sitting between them.

The clonotype was recovered from an adult man with Graves' ophthalmopathy. The genes are TRBV30 and TRBJ1-2; D unresolved. The sequencing sample was made of peripheral blood. The CDR3 DNA follows: TGTGCCTGCGACTTGGGAAACTATGGCTACACCTTC. It encodes CACDLGNYGYTF.